The 18 T cell receptor beta chains given below trace back to one sample, sequenced in a study of T cell responses to AZD1222 COVID-19 vaccine. Generated by immunoSEQ multiplex PCR, the TCRdb table keeps only in-frame clones and is missing some. The profile shows 100,000 to 150,000 clones, about 93% of them singletons. Specimen: peripheral blood, collected on day 0 of AZD1222 vaccination. The receptors shown here come from an adult in good health.

In DNA form, the CDR3 reads TGTGCCAGCAGCAATACCCGAGGGAACACTGAAGCTTTCTTT. Translated, it gives CASSNTRGNTEAFF. The V gene is TRBV7-9, the J gene TRBJ1-1; D uncertain. From germline, CDR1 is SEHNR and CDR2 FQNEAQ (reference sequence). The V end was cut by 5 bases, the J end by 1 base, with 11 bases between. This CDR3 has 14 amino acids. The full variable domain, its missing parts supplied by reference TRBV7-9 and TRBJ1-1, is DTGVSQNPRHKITKRGQNVTFRCDPISEHNRLYWYRQTLGQGPEFLTYFQNEAQLEKSRLLSDRFSAERPKGSFSTLEIQRTEQGDSAMYLCASSNTRGNTEAFFGQGTRLTVV.

The chain links TRBV2 to TRBJ1-1; D gene uncertain. The V gene lost 7 bases and the J gene lost 8 bases, with 14 bases spanning the gap. The CDR3 runs 12 residues. In germline, CDR1 is SNHLY, CDR2 FYNNEI. The DNA of the CDR3 is TGTGCCAGCATAAGAGACCCCAACGAAGCTTTCTTT. It is translated as CASIRDPNEAFF. The full variable domain, completed using reference TRBV2 and TRBJ1-1, is EPEVTQTPSHQVTQMGQEVILRCVPISNHLYFYWYRQILGQKVEFLVSFYNNEISEKSEIFDDQFSVERPDGSNFTLKIRSTKLEDSAMYFCASIRDPNEAFFGQGTRLTVV.

This clone has only one observation. The V call is TRBV7-8, the J call TRBJ1-4, with 7 bases matching TRBD1. This CDR3 spans 13 amino acids. Germline V gene data show CDR1 as SGHVS and CDR2 as FQNEAQ. V shed 5 bases, J shed 5 bases, and the junction held 2 bases outside the gene matches. CDR3 sequence (DNA): TGTGCCAGCAGCATGGACAGGAATGAAAAACTGTTTTTT. Protein sequence: CASSMDRNEKLFF.

In this sample, this clone turned up once. The J gene is TRBJ2-7, the V gene TRBV18; D call uncertain. V was cut by 0 bases and J by 1 base, with 4 bases left in between. This CDR3 is 13 amino acids long. CDR1 KGHSH and CDR2 LQKENI come from the germline V gene. Here the CDR3 reads CASSPPTSYEQYF. The CDR3 region has the DNA TGTGCCAGCTCACCACCAACTTCCTACGAGCAGTACTTC.

This clone was recorded once. Here the CDR3 reads CASSLRASGGEKLFF. CDR3 nucleotide sequence: TGTGCCAGCAGCCTCCGGGCCTCGGGGGGTGAAAAACTGTTTTTT. The rearrangement joins TRBV3-1 (or the pseudogene TRBV3-2) to TRBJ1-4, with a possible D match to TRBD1 (5 bases). The CDR3 has 15 amino acids. V was clipped by 4 bases and J by 7 bases, with 16 bases between them. Germline V CDR1 and CDR2: LGHDT, YNNKEL (reference sequence).

This sequence joins TRBV27 and TRBJ2-1; 10 nucleotides match TRBD2. V lost 5 bases, J lost 8 bases, and 12 bases stayed unmatched. Germline V gene lookup returns CDR1 MNHEY and CDR2 SMNVEV (reference sequence). The CDR3 sequence is 16 residues long. This chain's CDR3 is CASSLGRASGSHEQFF. The CDR3, as DNA: TGTGCCAGCAGTCTAGGTCGGGCTAGCGGGAGCCATGAGCAGTTCTTC.

This clone was counted between two and nine times. The genes are TRBV5-6 and TRBJ2-1; D gene ambiguous. The V and J ends lost 2 bases and 2 bases respectively, with 5 bases between them. Germline V gene lookup returns CDR1 SGHDT and CDR2 YYEEEE. The CDR3 totals 13 residues. CDR3: CASSLRTYNEQFF. CDR3 coding DNA: TGTGCCAGCAGCTTACGAACCTACAATGAGCAGTTCTTC.

The chain carries TRBV5-1 and TRBJ2-6; D is perhaps TRBD1 (5 bases). Looked up from germline, CDR1 is SGHRS and CDR2 is YFSETQ. Trimming took 4 bases from V and 1 from J, leaving 12 bases between them. This CDR3 is 16 amino acids long. In nucleotides, the CDR3 is TGCGCCAGCAGCCCTGACAGTCTATCTGGGGCCAACGTCCTGACTTTC. Translating gives CASSPDSLSGANVLTF.

CDR3: CASSWIGGFYQPQHF. CDR3 in DNA: TGTGCCAGCAGTTGGATCGGGGGCTTTTATCAGCCCCAGCATTTT. The chain joins TRBV28 to TRBJ1-5; weak D call: TRBD1 (6 bases). Germline CDR1 reads MDHEN; CDR2 reads SYDVKM. CDR3 size: 15 residues. V lost 4 bases to trimming and J lost 5 bases, with 15 bases between them.

The table lists this clone with a few counts. V and J are TRBV2 and TRBJ2-7, with 8 bases aligning to TRBD1. Per germline, CDR1 SNHLY and CDR2 FYNNEI. The CDR3 has 14 residues. The V gene end was trimmed by 4 bases and the J gene end by 1 base; junction bases not matched to a gene: 3. The CDR3 region has the DNA TGTGCCAGCAGTGGGGGGACAGGTTCCTACGAGCAGTACTTC. As protein: CASSGGTGSYEQYF.

J is TRBJ1-1 and V is TRBV4-3; a possible D gene is TRBD1 (5 bases). The germline V and J ends were trimmed by 1 base and 7 bases, with 16 bases remaining between them. In germline, CDR1 is LGHNA, CDR2 YSLEER. The CDR3 covers 15 residues. The CDR3 nucleotides are TGCGCCAGCAGCCAAGTAAGTCGGGGCGGAGATGAAGCTTTCTTT. Amino acids: CASSQVSRGGDEAFF.

This rearrangement joins TRBV5-1 to TRBJ2-7, with a possible D match to TRBD2 (6 bases). The CDR3 contains 15 residues. The ends were cut back, 3 bases at V and 2 bases at J, with 15 bases in the middle. In germline, CDR1 is SGHRS, CDR2 YFSETQ. In DNA form, the CDR3 reads TGCGCCAGCAGCTCTTGGACTACTACTCCCTACGAGCAGTACTTC. This sequence encodes CASSSWTTTPYEQYF.

This clone occurred once. V and J are TRBV10-3 and TRBJ2-7; no clear D. This CDR3 spans 14 amino acids. CDR1 and CDR2 from the germline V gene are ENHRY and SYGVKD. V was trimmed by 5 bases and J by 3 bases, leaving 14 bases between them. The CDR3 spells CAISWLGPYYEQYF. Here the CDR3 DNA reads TGTGCCATCAGTTGGCTGGGCCCCTACTACGAGCAGTACTTC.

The gene calls are TRBV30 and TRBJ1-5; no definite D call. Trimming shortened V by 2 bases and J by 0 bases, and 11 bases separated the two germline ends. The CDR3 covers 15 residues. CDR1 is GTSNPN and CDR2 is SVGIG in the germline V gene (reference sequence). CDR3 sequence (DNA): TGTGCCTGGAGTTTGAGGCAGACTAGCAATCAGCCCCAGCATTTT. Its translation: CAWSLRQTSNQPQHF.

The chain links TRBV27 to TRBJ1-2; D not resolved. Trimming pared 0 bases from V and 8 bases from J, leaving 10 bases between. Germline V CDR1 and CDR2: MNHEY, SMNVEV (reference sequence). The length of the CDR3 is 13 residues. The CDR3, as DNA: TGTGCCAGCAGTTTATCTCCGGGAGGCGGCTACACCTTC. Translating gives CASSLSPGGGYTF.

The rearrangement joins TRBV11-2 to TRBJ1-5, with TRBD1 matching over 7 bases. CDR3 length equals 15 residues. Germline V gene sequence: CDR1 SGHAT, CDR2 FQNNGV. The junction had 9 bases not matched to a gene; V was cut back by 4 bases and J by 6 bases. The DNA for the CDR3 is TGTGCCAGCAGCTACAAAAGGGGGCAAGGTCAGCCCCAGCATTTT. It yields the protein CASSYKRGQGQPQHF.

The CDR3 loop is CATSRGRMGGDTQYF. The DNA of the CDR3 is TGTGCCACCAGCAGAGGTCGGATGGGGGGAGATACGCAGTATTTT. The rearrangement joins TRBV15 to TRBJ2-3; a weak D match, TRBD2 (6 bases). The CDR3 has 15 residues. V dropped 1 base and J dropped 5 bases, with 13 bases sitting between them. Germline CDR1 is LNHNV and CDR2 is YYDKDF (reference sequence).

This rearrangement joins TRBV29-1 to TRBJ2-5, with 9 bases identical to TRBD2. CDR1 and CDR2 from the germline V gene are SQVTM and ANQGSEA. This CDR3 has 14 residues. Losses at the gene ends were 6 bases for V and 5 bases for J; bases not matched to a gene: 10. For the CDR3, the DNA is TGCAGCGTCGGGCTAGCGGGAAGGGGGGAGACCCAGTACTTC. This gives the protein CSVGLAGRGETQYF.